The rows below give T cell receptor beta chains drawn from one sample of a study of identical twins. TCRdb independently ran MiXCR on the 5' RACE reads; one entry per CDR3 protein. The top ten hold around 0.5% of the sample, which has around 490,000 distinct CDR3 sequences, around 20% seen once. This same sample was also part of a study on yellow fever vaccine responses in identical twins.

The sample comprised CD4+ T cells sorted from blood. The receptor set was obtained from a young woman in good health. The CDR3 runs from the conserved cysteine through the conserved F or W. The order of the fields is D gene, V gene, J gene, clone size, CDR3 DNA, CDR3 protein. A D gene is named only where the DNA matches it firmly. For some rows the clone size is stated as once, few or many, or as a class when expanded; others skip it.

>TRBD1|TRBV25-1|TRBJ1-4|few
TGTGCCAGCAGTGACCAGGCACAGGGGAGCGGAACTAATGAAAAACTGTTTTTT
CASSDQAQGSGTNEKLFF
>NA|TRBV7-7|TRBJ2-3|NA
TGTGCCAGCAGCTTGGAGCTGGTGGGTACGCAGTATTTT
CASSLELVGTQYF
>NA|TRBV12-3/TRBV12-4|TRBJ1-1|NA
TGTGCCAGCCAAAACCGTGGAGAATCGAACACTGAAGCTTTCTTT
CASQNRGESNTEAFF
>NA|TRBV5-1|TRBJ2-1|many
TGTGCCAGCAGCTTAGGGTTGGATGAGCAGTTCTTC
CASSLGLDEQFF
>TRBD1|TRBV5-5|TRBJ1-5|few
TGTGCCAGCAGCTTGTTCCCCGGGACAGGGGACCAGCCCCAGCATTTT
CASSLFPGTGDQPQHF
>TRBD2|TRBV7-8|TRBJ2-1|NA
TGTGCCAGCAGCATTGCCGGGACTAGCGGGAACAATGAGCAGTTCTTC
CASSIAGTSGNNEQFF
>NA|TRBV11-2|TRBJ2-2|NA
TGTGCCAGCAGCTTAGATCGGGGCGCCGGGGAGCTGTTTTTT
CASSLDRGAGELFF
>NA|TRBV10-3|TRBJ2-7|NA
TGTGCCATCAGTGAGTCGGGGGGATACTACGAGCAGTACTTC
CAISESGGYYEQYF
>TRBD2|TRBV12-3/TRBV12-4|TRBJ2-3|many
TGTGCCAGCAGTCGTAGCGGGACTTCAGATACGCAGTATTTT
CASSRSGTSDTQYF
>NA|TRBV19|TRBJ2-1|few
TGTGCCGTGACAGGGATCGGTACGACCGGGGGTGAGCAGTTCTTC
CAVTGIGTTGGEQFF
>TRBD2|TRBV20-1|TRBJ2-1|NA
TGCAGTGCTAGAGTCTCAAGCGGGAGGTCTCCCTACAATGAGCAGTTCTTC
CSARVSSGRSPYNEQFF
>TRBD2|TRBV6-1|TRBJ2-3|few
TGTGCCAGCAGTCCCGGGACTAGCGACACAGATACGCAGTATTTT
CASSPGTSDTDTQYF
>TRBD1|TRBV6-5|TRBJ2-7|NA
TGTGCCAGCAGTTACTCTAGACAGGGGGGTACCTCCTACGAGCAGTACTTC
CASSYSRQGGTSYEQYF
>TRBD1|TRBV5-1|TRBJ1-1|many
TGCGCCAGCAGTTACGGACAGGGAAGTGAAGCTTTCTTT
CASSYGQGSEAFF
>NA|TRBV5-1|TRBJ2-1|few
TGCGCCAGCAGCTCGTCGGGAGCGGGTCTCTACAATGAGCAGTTCTTC
CASSSSGAGLYNEQFF
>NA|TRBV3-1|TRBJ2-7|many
TGTGCCAGCAGCCAAATGCGAGGCGAGCAGTACTTC
CASSQMRGEQYF